This T cell receptor beta chain was retrieved from a study of cytomegalovirus exposure and HLA in healthy donors. V dropped 4 bases and J dropped 1 base, with 13 bases sitting between them. This CDR3 has 15 amino acids. Germline CDR1 and CDR2: MGHRA and YSYEKL. Primers included in the PCR were 60 Vbeta and 13 Jbeta primers. Some clones are missing from TCRdb's copy, which holds only in-frame ones; the method was immunoSEQ multiplex PCR. The sample holds around 75,000 clones, 70% to 80% seen once. This clone was seen a few times. The clonotype was recovered from a man between 18 and 29 years old in good health and CMV-seronegative. Sequencing was carried out using PBMCs. The V gene is TRBV4-1, the J gene TRBJ2-5, with D uncertain. CDR3 amino acids: CASSLLGSIQETQYF. In DNA, the CDR3 is TGCGCCAGCAGCCTTTTGGGCAGCATCCAAGAGACCCAGTACTTC.